One sample yielded the 5 T cell receptor beta chains listed below, sequenced in a study of response to subunit inactivated influenza vaccine. A single record per CDR3 protein comes from TCRdb applying MiXCR to the RT-PCR reads. The sample shows 650,000 to 850,000 distinct CDR3 sequences, more than 11% of them seen only once. The sequenced sample was PBMCs from blood, obtained about 14 days before vaccination. These receptors were taken from a man aged 50 to 59 who received an inactivated influenza vaccine.

J is TRBJ2-6 and V is TRBV6-5; TRBD1 is a possible D gene (5 bases). The CDR3 is 15 amino acids. The germline V gene has CDR1 MNHEY and CDR2 SVGAGI. Trimming shortened V by 1 base and J by 3 bases, and 7 bases separated the two germline ends. The chain's CDR3 is CASSYLGVGANVLTF. The CDR3 DNA follows: TGTGCCAGCAGTTACTTAGGGGTTGGGGCCAACGTCCTGACTTTC.

V gene TRBV13 combines with J gene TRBJ2-1; 8 bases map to TRBD2. This CDR3 is built from 14 residues. Germline CDR1 PRHDT, CDR2 FYEKMQ (reference sequence). Trimming took 5 bases from V and 8 from J; bases not matched to a gene: 8. The CDR3 sequence: CASSRREGRYEQFF. CDR3 bases: TGTGCCAGCAGCAGACGGGAGGGGCGCTATGAGCAGTTCTTC.

The genes are TRBV12-3 or TRBV12-4 and TRBJ1-6, with D possibly matching TRBD1 (5 bases). The CDR3 spans 14 residues. Trimming cost V 6 bases and J 7 bases, with 13 bases left between them. The CDR3 bases are TGTGCCAGCAGCGAGGGAGGGACCAATTCACCCCTCCACTTT. Translating it yields CASSEGGTNSPLHF.

This clonotype has more than one count but fewer than ten. This chain connects TRBV11-2 to TRBJ2-2, with D tentatively TRBD2 (5 bases). The ends were cut back, 3 bases at V and 0 bases at J, with 5 bases in the middle. The CDR3 is 14 amino acids. CDR1 SGHAT and CDR2 FQNNGV come from the germline V gene. The CDR3 region has the DNA TGTGCCAGCAGCTTCGGGACGAACACCGGGGAGCTGTTTTTT. This gives the protein CASSFGTNTGELFF.

This clonotype was recorded many times. One end of the junction does not line up with germline, which may come from a read error. V gene TRBV7-2 combines with J gene TRBJ2-3; D remains ambiguous. This CDR3 has 12 residues. Germline loops: CDR1 SGHTA, CDR2 FQGNSA. In DNA, the CDR3 is TGCGCCAGCAGCTCAGGATCAGATACGCAGTATTTT. It translates to CASSSGSDTQYF.